This entry is about one TCR beta chain. This clonotype was counted between two and nine times. What antigen it recognizes has not been identified. Base-call qualities are not available, and no considerably larger clone is one nucleotide away. Rearranged TRB sequences spanning V, D and J segments were amplified by multiplex touch-down PCR using a mixed TRB-A/B primer pool. Illumina adapters and sample indices were added to the amplicons in two consecutive PCR reactions performed with Phusion HS II polymerase. Amplicons were gel-purified using the NucleoSpin Gel and PCR Clean-up kit and were subsequently checked with Qubit and an Agilent 2100 Bioanalyzer. Libraries were sequenced on an Illumina MiSeq using 600-cycle, single-indexed, paired-end runs. Processing in the source paper ran as follows. TRB sequences were processed with MiXCR versions 2.12 and 3.0.5. A clone was defined as each unique CDR3 nucleotide sequence, and only productive sequences supported by at least two reads were kept. Shannon diversity, evenness, clonality (one minus evenness), and alpha-parameterized diversity profiles from alpha 0 to 5 were included as repertoire metrics. Generation probabilities of clones in paired pre- and post-chemotherapy samples were computed with the IGoR algorithm. Using fastp trimming at Q25 and MiXCR clonotype assembly, TCRdb reanalyzed the public sequencing data and kept in-frame beta chains. CDR3 protein duplicates are merged, each entry listing the most common genes and DNA. It is TCRdb's table, rather than the study itself, that gives the V and J calls and clone size. Counted in this sample were 10,000 or so distinct CDR3 sequences; about 25% of them appeared once. The ten largest make up 1% to 1.5% of the sample.

There are 16 amino acids in the CDR3, from cysteine to phenylalanine inclusive. Left in the record is the CDR3 DNA by itself, 48 bases read in frame from the first base. In the germline V gene, CDR1 corresponds to SGHAT and CDR2 to FQNNGV. Trimming takes 1 base off V and 10 bases off J; junction bases not matched to a gene: 8. These data belong to a study of T cell repertoires in aging, cancer and after chemotherapy (dated by TCRdb to between 2018 and 2021). Regarding the study in general: Six donor age groups were covered, ranging from 30 or younger up to 70 or older, and each group contained at least three individuals. Alongside some 98 healthy donors serving as a reference group, the cohort included 200 to 250 cancer patients, of whom some 90 had hematological cancers and 124 had solid cancers. Healthy donor control TCR repertoires were recorded over several months to years and showed clear clonal overlap across re-sampling. The study profiled peripheral blood TCR beta repertoires from healthy donors and cancer patients to examine immunoaging and T cell reconstitution after chemotherapy. The full dataset contained several million TCR reads.

Genomic DNA extracted from peripheral blood, rather than sorted cells or RNA, was used as the source for amplification of TCR beta rearrangements. Results the study describes overall, beyond this receptor: In both cancer cohorts, the median generation probability rose over the chemotherapy interval, which suggests that the repertoire was reconstituted through rebound thymic output. Compared with age-matched healthy donors, untreated patients with either hematological or solid cancers had significantly lower TCR diversity in the blood along with higher clonality. According to the authors, the repertoire data do not permit conclusions about immunological memory after chemotherapy. In healthy donors, the decline in TCR diversity with age was mainly explained by loss of richness, whereas in cancer patients loss of evenness was also found to contribute.

The rearrangement combines TRBV11-2 with TRBJ1-6, and 9 bases in between align with TRBD1. The sample consisted of blood. This receptor was obtained from a human donor in good health. The sequence in DNA is TGTGCCAGCAGCTTAGGAACAGGGGGCACCGGGTCACCCCTCCACTTT. This translates into CASSLGTGGTGSPLHF.